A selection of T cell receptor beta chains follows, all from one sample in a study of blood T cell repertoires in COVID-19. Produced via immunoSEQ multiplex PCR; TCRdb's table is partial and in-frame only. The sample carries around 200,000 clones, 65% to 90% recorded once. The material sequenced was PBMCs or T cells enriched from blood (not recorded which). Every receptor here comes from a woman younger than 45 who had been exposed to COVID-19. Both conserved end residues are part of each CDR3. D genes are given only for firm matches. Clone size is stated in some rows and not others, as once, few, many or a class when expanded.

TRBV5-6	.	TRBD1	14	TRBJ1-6	TGTGCCAGCAGCTCGACAGGGTATGATTCACCCCTCCACTTT	CASSSTGYDSPLHF
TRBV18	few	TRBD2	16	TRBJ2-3	TGTGCCAGCTCACCAAATCCGGGGGGGCGAGGAGATACGCAGTATTTT	CASSPNPGGRGDTQYF
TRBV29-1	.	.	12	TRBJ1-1	TGCAGCGGGCAGTGGTCGAACACTGAAGCTTTCTTT	CSGQWSNTEAFF
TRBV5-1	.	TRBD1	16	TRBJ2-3	TGCGCCAGCAGCTTGGGTCTTCAGGGGGTCACAGATACGCAGTATTTT	CASSLGLQGVTDTQYF
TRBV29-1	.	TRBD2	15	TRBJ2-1	TGCAGCGTTGACCTAGCGGGGGCCCACTACAATGAGCAGTTCTTC	CSVDLAGAHYNEQFF
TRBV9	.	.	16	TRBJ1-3	TGTGCCAGCAGCAACGGACGGCCCAGGGCGGGAAACACCATATATTTT	CASSNGRPRAGNTIYF
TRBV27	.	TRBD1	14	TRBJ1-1	TGTGCCAGCAGTGCATTTAACAGGGGGCGAAGAGCTTTCTTT	CASSAFNRGRRAFF
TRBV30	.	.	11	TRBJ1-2	TGTGCCTGGAGTAGAGGCTATGGCTACACCTTC	CAWSRGYGYTF
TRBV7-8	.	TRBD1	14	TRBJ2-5	TGTGCCAGCAGCCCACAGGGGTTAGGAGAGACCCAGTACTTC	CASSPQGLGETQYF
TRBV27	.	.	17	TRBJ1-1	TGTGCCAGCAGTTTACTAAAATTAACGGGGGGGCCCACTGAAGCTTTCTTT	CASSLLKLTGGPTEAFF
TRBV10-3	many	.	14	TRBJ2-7	TGTGCCATCAGTGAGTCGTCGGGGAAATACGAGCAGTACTTC	CAISESSGKYEQYF
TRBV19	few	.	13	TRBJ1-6	TGTGCCAGTATGAAACGGAGTAATTCACCCCTCCACTTT	CASMKRSNSPLHF
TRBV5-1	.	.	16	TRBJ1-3	TGCGCCAGCAGCCCCGGACCGGGGGGGAGAGGAAACACCATATATTTT	CASSPGPGGRGNTIYF
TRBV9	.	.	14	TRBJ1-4	TGTGCCAGCAGCCTTGGGGGGTTTCGGGAAAAACTGTTTTTT	CASSLGGFREKLFF
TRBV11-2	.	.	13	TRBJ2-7	TGTGCCAGCAGCTTAGAGGCCGATTACGAGCAGTACTTC	CASSLEADYEQYF
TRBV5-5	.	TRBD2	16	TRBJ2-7	TGTGCCAGCAGTTCCGGACTAGCGGGGCCCTCCTACGAGCAGTACTTC	CASSSGLAGPSYEQYF
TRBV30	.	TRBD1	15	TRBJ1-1	TGTGCCTGGAAGGTGGACAGGGGAGTAAACACTGAAGCTTTCTTT	CAWKVDRGVNTEAFF
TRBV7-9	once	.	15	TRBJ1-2	TGTGCCAGCTCCCGATCGGGGGGTTCCAACTATGGCTACACCTTC	CASSRSGGSNYGYTF
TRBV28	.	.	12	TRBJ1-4	TGTGCCAGCAGTTTACCCAAAGAAAAACTGTTTTTT	CASSLPKEKLFF
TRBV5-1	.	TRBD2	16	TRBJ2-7	TGCGCCAGCAGCCCTACTAGCGGGGGGGGCTCCTACGAGCAGTACTTC	CASSPTSGGGSYEQYF
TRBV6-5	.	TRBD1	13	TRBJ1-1	TGTGCCAGCACCGGGACAGGGGGCACTGAAGCTTTCTTT	CASTGTGGTEAFF
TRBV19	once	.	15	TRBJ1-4	TGTGCCAGTAGTACCGGGATTCGATACGGGGAAAAACTGTTTTTT	CASSTGIRYGEKLFF
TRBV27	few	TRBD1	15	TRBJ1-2	TGTGCCAGCAGTTCACAGGGGGCGCTTGGCTATGGCTACACCTTC	CASSSQGALGYGYTF
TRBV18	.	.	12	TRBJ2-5	TGTGCCAGCTCGGGGGACACAGAGACCCAGTACTTC	CASSGDTETQYF
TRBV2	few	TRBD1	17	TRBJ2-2	TGTGCCAGCAGCCCCATTGCAGGGGGCGTTGGGACCGGGGAGCTGTTTTTT	CASSPIAGGVGTGELFF